These 4 T cell receptor beta chains were sequenced from one sample in a study of identical twins listed by TCRdb under 2016. The library was obtained by 5' RACE. These reads were obtained on an Illumina HiSeq 2000. The public reads were run again by TCRdb, first through fastp at Q25 and then through MiXCR, and only productive beta chains were kept. Identical CDR3 protein sequences are pooled into one entry, listed with their most common genes and DNA. The sample yields about 530,000 distinct CDR3 sequences; 12% to 15% were counted once. In total, the top ten clones hold 0.44% of the sample. The same data also contributed to another study, on yellow fever vaccine responses in identical twins.

The sequenced material came from CD4+ T cells sorted from blood. The receptor source for this set is a woman aged 18-29 years in good health.

The chain combines TRBV19 with TRBJ2-7; 7 bases are shared with TRBD1. The germline CDR1 and CDR2 sequences are LNHDA and SQIVND (reference sequence). Trimming cost V 5 bases and J 4 bases; bases outside gene matches: 14. This CDR3 contains 16 residues. The CDR3 DNA reads TGTGCCAGTAGTCCGCTAACCGGGACAGAAGGTTACGAGCAGTACTTC. This translates into CASSPLTGTEGYEQYF. The whole variable domain, filled in from reference TRBV19 and TRBJ2-7, reads DGGITQSPKYLFRKEGQNVTLSCEQNLNHDAMYWYRQDPGQGLRLIYYSQIVNDFQKGDIAEGYSVSREKKESFPLTVTSAQKNPTAFYLCASSPLTGTEGYEQYFGPGTRLTVT.

This clonotype was seen at least ten times. The genes are TRBV24-1 and TRBJ2-2; D unresolved. Per the germline V gene, CDR1 is KGHDR and CDR2 is SFDVKD. This CDR3 contains 17 residues. Trimming removed 6 bases from V and 0 bases from J, with 16 bases in between. The CDR3 spells CATSRSSSISNTGELFF. The CDR3 DNA sequence: TGTGCCACCAGTCGGAGTAGTTCCATATCGAACACCGGGGAGCTGTTTTTT.

This chain connects TRBV7-9 to TRBJ2-5; D is unresolved. Germline CDR1 is SEHNR and CDR2 is FQNEAQ (reference sequence). The CDR3 has 14 amino acids. The V gene lost 1 base and the J gene lost 7 bases, with 13 bases spanning the gap. CDR3 region: CASSLGSAEWTQYF. The CDR3 DNA reads as TGTGCCAGCAGCTTAGGGAGCGCTGAGTGGACCCAGTACTTC.

This clonotype was picked up a small number of times. The chain combines TRBV24-1 with TRBJ2-1, with 9 bases fitting TRBD1. CDR1 is KGHDR and CDR2 is SFDVKD in the germline V gene. CDR3 size: 16 residues. V trimming: 3 bases; J trimming: 9 bases; junction bases outside the gene matches: 11. The CDR3 bases are TGTGCCACCAGTGATCTACCGGGACAGGGACCGGGTGAGCAGTTCTTC. Encoded protein: CATSDLPGQGPGEQFF.